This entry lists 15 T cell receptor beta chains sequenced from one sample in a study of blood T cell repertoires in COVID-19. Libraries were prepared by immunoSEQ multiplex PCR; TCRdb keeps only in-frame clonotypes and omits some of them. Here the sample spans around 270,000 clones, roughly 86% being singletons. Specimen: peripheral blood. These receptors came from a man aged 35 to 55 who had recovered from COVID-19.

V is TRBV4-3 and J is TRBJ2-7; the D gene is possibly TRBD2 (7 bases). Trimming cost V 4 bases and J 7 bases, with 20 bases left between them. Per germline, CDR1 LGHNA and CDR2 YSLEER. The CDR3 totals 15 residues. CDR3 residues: CASSPSIGGAGEQYF. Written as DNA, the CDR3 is TGCGCCAGCAGCCCTTCCATTGGGGGGGCAGGGGAGCAGTACTTC.

The CDR3 loop is CASSQAGGNVRNEQFF. CDR3 DNA: TGTGCCAGCAGCCAAGCCGGGGGGAACGTAAGGAATGAGCAGTTCTTC. The chain joins TRBV4-2 to TRBJ2-1; TRBD2 aligns across 7 bases. This CDR3 region has 16 residues. The J segment lost 7 bases and the V segment lost 1 base, leaving 10 bases of the junction unmatched. Looked up from germline, CDR1 is LGHNA and CDR2 is YNFKEQ.

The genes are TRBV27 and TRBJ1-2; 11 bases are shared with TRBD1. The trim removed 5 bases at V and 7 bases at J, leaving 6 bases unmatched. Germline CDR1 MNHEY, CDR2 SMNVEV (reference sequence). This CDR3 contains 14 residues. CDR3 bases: TGTGCCAGCAGTCGGTGGGACAGGGGGGGTGGCTACACCTTC. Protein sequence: CASSRWDRGGGYTF.

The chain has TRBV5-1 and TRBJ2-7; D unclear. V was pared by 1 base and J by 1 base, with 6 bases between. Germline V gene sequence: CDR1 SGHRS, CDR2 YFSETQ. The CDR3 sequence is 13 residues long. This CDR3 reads CASSLYRSYEQYF. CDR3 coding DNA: TGCGCCAGCAGCTTGTACAGATCCTACGAGCAGTACTTC.

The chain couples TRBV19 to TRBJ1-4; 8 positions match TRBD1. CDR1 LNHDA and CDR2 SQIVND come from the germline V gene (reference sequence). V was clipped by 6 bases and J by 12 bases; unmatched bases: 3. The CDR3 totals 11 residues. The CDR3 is CASRYRGELFF. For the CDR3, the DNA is TGTGCCAGTAGGTACAGGGGGGAACTGTTTTTT.

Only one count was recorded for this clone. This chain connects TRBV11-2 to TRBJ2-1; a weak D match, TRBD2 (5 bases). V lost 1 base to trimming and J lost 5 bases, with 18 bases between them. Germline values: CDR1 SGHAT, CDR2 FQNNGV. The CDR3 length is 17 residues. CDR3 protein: CASSLGPAGPRHNEQFF. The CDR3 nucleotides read TGTGCCAGCAGCTTAGGCCCCGCGGGCCCCCGCCACAATGAGCAGTTCTTC.

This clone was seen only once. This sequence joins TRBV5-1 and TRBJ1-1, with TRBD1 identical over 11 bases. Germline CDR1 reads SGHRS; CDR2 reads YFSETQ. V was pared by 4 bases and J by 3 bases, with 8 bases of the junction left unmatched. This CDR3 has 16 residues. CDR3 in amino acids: CASSTIPGQGDTEAFF. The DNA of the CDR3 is TGCGCCAGCAGCACTATACCGGGACAGGGGGACACTGAAGCTTTCTTT.

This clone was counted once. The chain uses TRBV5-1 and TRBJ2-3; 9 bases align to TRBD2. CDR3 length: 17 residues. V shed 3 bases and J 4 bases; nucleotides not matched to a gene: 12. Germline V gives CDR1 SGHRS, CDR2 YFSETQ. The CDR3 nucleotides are TGCGCCAGCAGCTCTACGCGGGGGGGTAAGACGGCAGATACGCAGTATTTT. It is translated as CASSSTRGGKTADTQYF.

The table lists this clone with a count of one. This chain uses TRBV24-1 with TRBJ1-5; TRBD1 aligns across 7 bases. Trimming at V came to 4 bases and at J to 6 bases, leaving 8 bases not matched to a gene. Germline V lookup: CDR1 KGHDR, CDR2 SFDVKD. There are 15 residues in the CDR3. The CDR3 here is CATSEPRQGSQPQHF. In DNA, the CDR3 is TGTGCCACCAGTGAACCCCGACAGGGAAGTCAGCCCCAGCATTTT.

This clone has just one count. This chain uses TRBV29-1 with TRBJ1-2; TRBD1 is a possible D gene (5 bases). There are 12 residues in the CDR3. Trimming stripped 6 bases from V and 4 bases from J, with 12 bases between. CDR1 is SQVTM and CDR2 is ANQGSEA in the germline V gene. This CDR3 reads CSVQTAVYGYTF. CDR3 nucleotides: TGCAGCGTACAGACAGCAGTCTATGGCTACACCTTC.

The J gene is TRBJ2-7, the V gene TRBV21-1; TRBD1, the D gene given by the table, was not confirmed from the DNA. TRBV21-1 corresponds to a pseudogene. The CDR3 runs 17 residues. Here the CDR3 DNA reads TGTGCCAGCAGCAAAGCAGAGGGGGACAGGGTGGGTTACGAGCAGTACTTC. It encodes CASSKAEGDRVGYEQYF.

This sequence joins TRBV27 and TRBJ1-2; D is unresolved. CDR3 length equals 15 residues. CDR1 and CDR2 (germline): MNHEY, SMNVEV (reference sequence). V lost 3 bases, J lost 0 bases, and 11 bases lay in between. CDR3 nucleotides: TGTGCCAGCAGTTTCCAACAGAATACTAACTATGGCTACACCTTC. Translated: CASSFQQNTNYGYTF.

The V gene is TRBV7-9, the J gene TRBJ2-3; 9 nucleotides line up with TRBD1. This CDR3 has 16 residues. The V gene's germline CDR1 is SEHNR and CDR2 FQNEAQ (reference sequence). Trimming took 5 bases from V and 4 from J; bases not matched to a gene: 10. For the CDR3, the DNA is TGTGCCAGCAGCACCCCCAGGACAGGGGTCCCAGATACGCAGTATTTT. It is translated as CASSTPRTGVPDTQYF.

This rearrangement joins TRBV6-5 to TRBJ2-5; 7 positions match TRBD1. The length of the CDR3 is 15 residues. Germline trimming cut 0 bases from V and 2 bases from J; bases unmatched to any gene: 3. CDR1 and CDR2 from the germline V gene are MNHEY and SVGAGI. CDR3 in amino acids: CASSYSDRRQETQYF. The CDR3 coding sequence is TGTGCCAGCAGTTACTCGGACAGGCGACAAGAGACCCAGTACTTC.

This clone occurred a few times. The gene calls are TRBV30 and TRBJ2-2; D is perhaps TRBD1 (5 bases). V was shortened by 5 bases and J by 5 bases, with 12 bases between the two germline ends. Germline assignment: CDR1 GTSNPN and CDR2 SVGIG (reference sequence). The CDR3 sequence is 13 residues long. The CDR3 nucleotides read TGTGCCTGGGGTAATCAGGGTACCGGGGAGCTGTTTTTT. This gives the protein CAWGNQGTGELFF.